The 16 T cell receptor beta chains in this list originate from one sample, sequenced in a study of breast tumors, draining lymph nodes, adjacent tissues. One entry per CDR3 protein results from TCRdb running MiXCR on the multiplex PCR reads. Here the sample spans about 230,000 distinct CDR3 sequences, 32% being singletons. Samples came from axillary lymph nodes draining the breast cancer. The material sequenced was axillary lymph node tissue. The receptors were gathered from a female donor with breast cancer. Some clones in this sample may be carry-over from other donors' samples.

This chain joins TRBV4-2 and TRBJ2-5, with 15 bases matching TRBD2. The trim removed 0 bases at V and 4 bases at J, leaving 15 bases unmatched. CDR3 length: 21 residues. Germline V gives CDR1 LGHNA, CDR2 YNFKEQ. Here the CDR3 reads CASSQDSGTSGRRGLGETQYF. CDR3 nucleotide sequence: TGTGCCAGCAGCCAAGATTCCGGGACTAGCGGGAGGAGGGGGCTAGGAGAGACCCAGTACTTC.

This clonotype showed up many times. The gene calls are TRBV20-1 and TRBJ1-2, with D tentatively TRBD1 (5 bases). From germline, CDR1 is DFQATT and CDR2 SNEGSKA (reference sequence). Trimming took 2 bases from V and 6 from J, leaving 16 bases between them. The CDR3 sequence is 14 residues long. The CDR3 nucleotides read TGCAGTGCTAGAAAGGTCAGGGAGGGAGATGGCTACACCTTC. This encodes CSARKVREGDGYTF.

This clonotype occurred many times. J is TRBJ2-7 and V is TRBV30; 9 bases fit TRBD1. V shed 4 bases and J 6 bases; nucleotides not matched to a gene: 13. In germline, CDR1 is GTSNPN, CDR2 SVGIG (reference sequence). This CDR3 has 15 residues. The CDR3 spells CAWKVAGTGPLEQYF. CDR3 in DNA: TGTGCCTGGAAAGTTGCTGGGACAGGGCCCCTCGAGCAGTACTTC.

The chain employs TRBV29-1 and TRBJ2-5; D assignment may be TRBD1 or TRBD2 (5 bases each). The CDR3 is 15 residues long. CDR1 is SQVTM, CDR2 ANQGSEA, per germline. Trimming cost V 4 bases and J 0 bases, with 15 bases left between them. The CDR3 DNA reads TGCAGCGTTGCGGGGCCCCCGAAAAACCAAGAGACCCAGTACTTC. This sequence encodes CSVAGPPKNQETQYF.

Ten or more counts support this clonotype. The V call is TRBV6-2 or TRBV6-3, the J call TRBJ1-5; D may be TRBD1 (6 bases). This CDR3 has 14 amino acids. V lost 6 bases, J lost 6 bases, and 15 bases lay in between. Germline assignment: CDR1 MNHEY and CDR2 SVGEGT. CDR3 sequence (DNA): TGTGCCAGCAGAAATCAGGGGTGGCTTCAGCCCCAGCATTTT. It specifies CASRNQGWLQPQHF.

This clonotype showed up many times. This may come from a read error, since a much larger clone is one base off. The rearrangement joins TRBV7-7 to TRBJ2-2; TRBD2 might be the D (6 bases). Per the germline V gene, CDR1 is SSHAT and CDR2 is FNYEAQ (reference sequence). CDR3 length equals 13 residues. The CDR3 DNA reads TGTGCTAGCACCGGGACTGCCACCGGGGAGCCGTTTTTT. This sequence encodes CASTGTATGEPFF.

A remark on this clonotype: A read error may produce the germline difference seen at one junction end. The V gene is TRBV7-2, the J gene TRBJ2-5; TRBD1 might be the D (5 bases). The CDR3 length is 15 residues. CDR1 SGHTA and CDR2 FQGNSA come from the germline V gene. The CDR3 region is CASSLSLGLQETQHF. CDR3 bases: TGTGCCAGCAGCTTAAGTTTGGGGCTCCAAGAGACCCAGCACTTC.

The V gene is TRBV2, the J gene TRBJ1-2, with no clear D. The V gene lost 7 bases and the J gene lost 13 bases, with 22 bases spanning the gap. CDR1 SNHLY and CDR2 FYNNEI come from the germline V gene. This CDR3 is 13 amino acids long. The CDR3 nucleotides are TGTGCCAGCAACGAACGGGGAGCCTTTGGGTTCACCTTC. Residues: CASNERGAFGFTF.

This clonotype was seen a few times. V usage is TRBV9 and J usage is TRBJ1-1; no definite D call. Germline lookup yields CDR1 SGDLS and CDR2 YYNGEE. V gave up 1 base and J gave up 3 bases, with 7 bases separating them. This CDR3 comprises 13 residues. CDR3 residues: CASSVWADTEAFF. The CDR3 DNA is TGTGCCAGCAGCGTATGGGCTGACACTGAAGCTTTCTTT.

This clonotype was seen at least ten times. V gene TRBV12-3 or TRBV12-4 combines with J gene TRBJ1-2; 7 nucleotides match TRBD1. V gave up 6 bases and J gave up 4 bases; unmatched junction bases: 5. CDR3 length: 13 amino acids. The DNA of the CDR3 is TGTGCCAGCAGGATGACAGGGCTCTATGGCTACACCTTC. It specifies CASRMTGLYGYTF.

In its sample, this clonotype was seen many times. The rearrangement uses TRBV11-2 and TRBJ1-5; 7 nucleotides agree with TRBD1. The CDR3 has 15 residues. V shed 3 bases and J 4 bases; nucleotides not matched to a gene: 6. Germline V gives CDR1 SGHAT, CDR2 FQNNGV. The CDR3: CASSLGSTGNQPQHF. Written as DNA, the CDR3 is TGTGCCAGCAGCTTGGGTTCGACAGGGAATCAGCCCCAGCATTTT.

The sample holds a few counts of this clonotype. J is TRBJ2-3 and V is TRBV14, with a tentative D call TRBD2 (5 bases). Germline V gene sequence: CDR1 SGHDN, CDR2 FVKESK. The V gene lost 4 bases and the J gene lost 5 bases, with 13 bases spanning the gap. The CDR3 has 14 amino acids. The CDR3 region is CASSRTRVQDTQYF. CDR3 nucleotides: TGTGCCAGCAGCCGAACGCGGGTTCAAGATACGCAGTATTTT. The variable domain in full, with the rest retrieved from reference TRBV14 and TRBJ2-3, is EAGVTQFPSHSVIEKGQTVTLRCDPISGHDNLYWYRRVMGKEIKFLLHFVKESKQDESGMPNNRFLAERTGGTYSTLKVQPAELEDSGVYFCASSRTRVQDTQYFGPGTRLTVL.

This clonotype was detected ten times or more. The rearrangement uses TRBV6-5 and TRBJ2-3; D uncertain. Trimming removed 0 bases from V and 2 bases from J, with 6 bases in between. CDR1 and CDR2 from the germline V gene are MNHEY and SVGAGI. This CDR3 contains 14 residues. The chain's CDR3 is CASSYSGITDTQYF. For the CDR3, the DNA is TGTGCCAGCAGTTACTCGGGTATCACAGATACGCAGTATTTT.

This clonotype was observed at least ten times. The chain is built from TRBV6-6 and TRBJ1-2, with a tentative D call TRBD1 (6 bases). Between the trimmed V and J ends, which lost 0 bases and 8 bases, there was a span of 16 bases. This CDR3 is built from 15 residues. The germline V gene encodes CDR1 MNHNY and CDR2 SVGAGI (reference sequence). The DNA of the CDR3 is TGTGCCAGCAGTTACTCTTGGACAGATAAGAGCGGCTACACCTTC. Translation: CASSYSWTDKSGYTF.

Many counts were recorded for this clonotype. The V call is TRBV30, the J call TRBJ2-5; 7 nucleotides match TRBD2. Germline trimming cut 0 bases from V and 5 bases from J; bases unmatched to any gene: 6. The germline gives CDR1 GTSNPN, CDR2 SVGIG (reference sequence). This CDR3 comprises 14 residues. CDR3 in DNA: TGTGCCTGGAGTGTACGGGGAGGGGTGGAGACCCAGTACTTC. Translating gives CAWSVRGGVETQYF.

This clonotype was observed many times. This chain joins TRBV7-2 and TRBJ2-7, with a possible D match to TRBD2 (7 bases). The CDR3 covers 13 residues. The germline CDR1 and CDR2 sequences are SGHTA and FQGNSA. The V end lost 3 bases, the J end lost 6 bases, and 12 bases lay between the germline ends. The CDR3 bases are TGTGCCAGCAGCTTGTACAGGGAGGGCGAGCAGTACTTC. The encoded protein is CASSLYREGEQYF. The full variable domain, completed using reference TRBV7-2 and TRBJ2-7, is GAGVSQSPSNKVTEKGKDVELRCDPISGHTALYWYRQSLGQGLEFLIYFQGNSAPDKSGLPSDRFSAERTGGSVSTLTIQRTQQEDSAVYLCASSLYREGEQYFGPGTRLTVT.